Sequencing of this T cell receptor beta chain was carried out in a study of T cell changes during pregnancy in multiple sclerosis. Assay used: immunoSEQ multiplex PCR; TCRdb lists only in-frame clones, some missing. The sample contains around 56,000 clones, approximately 86% of which appear only once. Germline CDR1 LNHDA, CDR2 SQIVND (reference sequence). V shed 7 bases and J shed 5 bases, with 15 bases lying between them. The CDR3 is made up of 14 amino acids. This specimen was CD4+ T cells from peripheral blood mononuclear cells, taken in the third trimester of pregnancy. The TCR comes from a female donor with multiple sclerosis, enrolled in a pregnancy study. V usage is TRBV19 and J usage is TRBJ1-5, with D uncertain. The CDR3 reads CASKQRSSDQPQHF. CDR3 bases: TGTGCCAGTAAACAAAGGTCTAGTGATCAGCCCCAGCATTTT.